This entry features one T cell receptor beta chain sequence. Its antigen is still unknown. This entry belongs to a study of blood T cells in healthy people across ages. Findings and limits, study-wide: Higher diversity and more naive CD4+ cells were features of long-lived donors, compared to aged donors. Estimated diversity, derived from one million T cells, was regarded as an underestimate.

A J-beta primer mix and a sample-barcoded 5' primer were used in a second PCR of about 7 to 12 cycles. TCRdb itself ran the 5' RACE reads through MiXCR, one entry per CDR3 protein. In the table there are fewer than 800,000 distinct CDR3 sequences, roughly 20% of which are singletons. CDR1 and CDR2 from the germline V gene are SGHAT and FQNNGV. This CDR3 spans 16 amino acids. Sequencing used blood. V and J are TRBV11-2 and TRBJ2-1; 13 nucleotides match TRBD2. The J call may be incorrect, as the DNA end agrees better with TRBJ2-7. The sequence was collected from a man aged 65 to 79 in good health. Here the CDR3 DNA reads TGTGCCAGCAGCTTAGATGGGACTAGCGGGGCCTACGAGCAGTACTTC. Translated: CASSLDGTSGAYEQYF.